One and the same sample provided the 21 T cell receptor beta chains below, sequenced in a study of T cell repertoires in cytomegalovirus infection. These receptors have no known antigen. TCRdb re-derived calls from the reads in MiXCR, one entry per CDR3 protein. The sample has approximately 600,000 distinct CDR3 sequences; 40% are singletons. The sequencing here drew on cultured PBMCs, taken from culture after CMV antigen stimulation. The receptors come from a human donor in good health (CMV status not recorded). Some clones in this sample may be carry-over from other donors' samples.

The chain joins TRBV6-1 to TRBJ2-1; 8 bases match TRBD2. The V gene end was trimmed by 6 bases and the J gene end by 2 bases; junction bases not matched to a gene: 6. The CDR3 extends over 15 amino acids. CDR1 and CDR2 (germline): MNHNS, SASEGT. In DNA, the CDR3 is TGTGCCAGCAGCCGTAGCGGGATGACCTACAATGAGCAGTTCTTC. Protein sequence: CASSRSGMTYNEQFF.

The V and J genes are TRBV7-2 and TRBJ1-1; D is uncertain. V shed 3 bases and J shed 1 base, with 9 bases lying between them. The CDR3 covers 14 residues. The germline CDR1 and CDR2 sequences are SGHTA and FQGNSA. The DNA for the CDR3 is TGTGCCAGCAGCTTGGGCCGGCAGAACACTGAAGCTTTCTTT. This sequence encodes CASSLGRQNTEAFF.

The chain links TRBV6-5 to TRBJ2-1, with 7 bases aligning to TRBD1. Trimming took 5 bases from V and 8 from J; bases not matched to a gene: 6. The CDR3 has 13 residues. Per germline, CDR1 MNHEY and CDR2 SVGAGI. CDR3 DNA: TGTGCCAGCAGTCACACAGGGGTCGATGAGCAGTTCTTC. Its protein product is CASSHTGVDEQFF.

CDR3 sequence reads: CASSSLGRDNEQFF. The CDR3 bases are TGTGCCAGCAGTTCACTCGGACGGGACAATGAGCAGTTCTTC. V is TRBV6-2 or TRBV6-3 and J is TRBJ2-1; no definite D call. Trimming shortened V by 4 bases and J by 5 bases, and 12 bases separated the two germline ends. CDR3 length: 14 residues. CDR1 is MNHEY and CDR2 is SVGEGT in the germline V gene.

This clonotype was recorded a few times. V usage is TRBV27 and J usage is TRBJ2-2; 9 bases align to TRBD2. The length of the CDR3 is 18 residues. The V gene end was trimmed by 5 bases and the J gene end by 0 bases; junction bases not matched to a gene: 10. CDR1 is MNHEY and CDR2 is SMNVEV in the germline V gene (reference sequence). The CDR3 sequence: CASSRNMGLATNTGELFF. In nucleotides, the CDR3 is TGTGCCAGCAGTCGGAATATGGGACTAGCCACGAACACCGGGGAGCTGTTTTTT.

This clonotype was observed a handful of times. The V gene is TRBV12-5, the J gene TRBJ2-1; tentatively, D is TRBD1 (5 bases). Germline V gene data show CDR1 as LGHNT and CDR2 as FRNRAP. V dropped 4 bases and J dropped 0 bases, with 16 bases sitting between them. This CDR3 has 17 amino acids. CDR3 protein: CASGSRAIISSYNEQFF. The CDR3 coding sequence is TGTGCTAGTGGTTCCAGGGCCATTATCAGCTCCTACAATGAGCAGTTCTTC.

The V gene is TRBV29-1, the J gene TRBJ1-1, with no clear D. Germline V CDR1 and CDR2: SQVTM, ANQGSEA. The CDR3 is 12 amino acids. V was trimmed by 6 bases and J by 3 bases, leaving 11 bases between them. The CDR3 bases are TGCAGCGTCTCGACGCAGTACACTGAAGCTTTCTTT. Its translation: CSVSTQYTEAFF. Filled out from reference TRBV29-1 and TRBJ1-1, the complete variable domain reads SAVISQKPSRDICQRGTSLTIQCQVDSQVTMMFWYRQQPGQSLTLIATANQGSEATYESGFVIDKFPISRPNLTFSTLTVSNMSPEDSSIYLCSVSTQYTEAFFGQGTRLTVV.

This clonotype has a handful of counts. The chain joins TRBV7-6 to TRBJ1-1; the D is unclear. The germline CDR1 and CDR2 sequences are SGHVS and FNYEAQ. This CDR3 is 13 amino acids long. The V end was cut by 1 base, the J end by 6 bases, with 9 bases between. CDR3 DNA: TGTGCCAGCAGCTTAGAGGTAAACGCTGAAGCTTTCTTT. Residues: CASSLEVNAEAFF.

This clonotype was counted only a few times. CDR3 DNA sequence: TGTGCCAGCAGCTGGATAGCGGGGGAGGCGGATGAGCAGTTCTTC. Translated, it gives CASSWIAGEADEQFF. The J gene is TRBJ2-1, the V gene TRBV7-8; 9 bases match TRBD2. The CDR3 is 15 amino acids. Germline-derived CDR1 and CDR2 are SGHVS and FQNEAQ. J was trimmed by 8 bases and V by 4 bases; bases with no gene match: 9.

This chain joins TRBV4-3 and TRBJ1-5, with D perhaps matching TRBD1 (5 bases). The germline gives CDR1 LGHNA, CDR2 YSLEER. The CDR3 is 13 amino acids. Trimming removed 0 bases at V and 6 bases at J, with 6 bases between. The CDR3 DNA reads as TGCGCCAGCAGCCAAGACAGGGCTCAGCCCCAGCATTTT. Amino acid sequence: CASSQDRAQPQHF.

The chain carries TRBV11-2 and TRBJ2-7, with 9 bases aligning to TRBD2. The J segment lost 0 bases and the V segment lost 4 bases, leaving 4 bases of the junction unmatched. Germline-derived CDR1 and CDR2 are SGHAT and FQNNGV. The CDR3 is 15 residues long. CDR3 sequence: CASSYLAGSSYEQYF. The CDR3 region has the DNA TGTGCCAGCAGCTACCTAGCGGGGAGCTCCTACGAGCAGTACTTC.

The chain employs TRBV3-1 and TRBJ1-1, with D uncertain. Germline CDR1 and CDR2: LGHDT and YNNKEL (reference sequence). This CDR3 contains 13 residues. V was clipped by 1 base and J by 4 bases, with 7 bases between them. CDR3 bases: TGTGCCAGCAGCCAAGGGCTAACCACTGAAGCTTTCTTT. Encoded protein: CASSQGLTTEAFF.

This clonotype was detected ten times or more. The chain has TRBV7-2 and TRBJ2-3; perhaps TRBD1 as D (6 bases). Trimming removed 1 base from V and 0 bases from J, with 8 bases in between. Germline loops: CDR1 SGHTA, CDR2 FQGNSA. The CDR3 is 15 residues long. Here the CDR3 DNA reads TGTGCCAGCAGCTTAGTAGGGGGTAGCACAGATACGCAGTATTTT. Protein sequence: CASSLVGGSTDTQYF. The full variable domain, its missing parts supplied by reference TRBV7-2 and TRBJ2-3, is GAGVSQSPSNKVTEKGKDVELRCDPISGHTALYWYRQSLGQGLEFLIYFQGNSAPDKSGLPSDRFSAERTGGSVSTLTIQRTQQEDSAVYLCASSLVGGSTDTQYFGPGTRLTVL.

The gene calls are TRBV19 and TRBJ2-1; 8 nucleotides match TRBD2. The length of the CDR3 is 15 residues. Germline CDR1 reads LNHDA; CDR2 reads SQIVND (reference sequence). The trim removed 10 bases at V and 2 bases at J, leaving 10 bases unmatched. The CDR3 DNA follows: TGTGCCACCCGGCAGCAAGCGGGGGCCTACAATGAGCAGTTCTTC. This encodes CATRQQAGAYNEQFF.

This clonotype was detected once. V and J are TRBV19 and TRBJ2-2; D unclear. CDR1 and CDR2 (germline): LNHDA, SQIVND (reference sequence). Trimming shortened V by 5 bases and J by 6 bases, and 16 bases separated the two germline ends. This CDR3 region has 15 residues. CDR3 DNA sequence: TGTGCCAGTAGTGCTCAGGTCCGGGCGGCCGGGGAGCTGTTTTTT. Translated, it gives CASSAQVRAAGELFF.

The chain joins TRBV7-6 to TRBJ1-4; the D is unclear. The V gene lost 3 bases and the J gene lost 8 bases, with 7 bases spanning the gap. The CDR3 has 12 residues. The germline V gene encodes CDR1 SGHVS and CDR2 FNYEAQ. This chain's CDR3 is CASSLTSEKLFF. CDR3 nucleotides: TGTGCCAGCAGCTTGACAAGCGAAAAACTGTTTTTT.

The CDR3 nucleotides are TGTGCCAGTAGTCCGAGGGGGGCAGGCGATGAGCAGTTCTTC. Protein product: CASSPRGAGDEQFF. The chain combines TRBV19 with TRBJ2-1; perhaps D is TRBD1 or TRBD2 (6 bases each). The CDR3 sequence is 14 residues long. V was shortened by 5 bases and J by 8 bases, with 16 bases between the two germline ends. Germline assignment: CDR1 LNHDA and CDR2 SQIVND (reference sequence).

There are many counts of this clonotype. This rearrangement joins TRBV7-2 to TRBJ2-5; possibly TRBD1 for D (5 bases). This CDR3 has 18 residues. The germline V gene has CDR1 SGHTA and CDR2 FQGNSA. Between the trimmed V and J ends, which lost 4 bases and 1 base, there was a span of 22 bases. The CDR3 bases are TGTGCCAGCAGCTCCATACCTCCAGGGTTTCCCGGCCAAGAGACCCAGTACTTC. Translating it yields CASSSIPPGFPGQETQYF.

This clonotype came up a few times. The rearrangement uses TRBV6-2 or TRBV6-3 and TRBJ1-4, with D tentatively TRBD1 (5 bases). CDR1 and CDR2 (germline): MNHEY, SVGEGT. The CDR3 has 15 amino acids. The ends were cut back, 7 bases at V and 4 bases at J, with 16 bases in the middle. CDR3 nucleotides: TGTGCCAGCACCGAGAGGGGCCGGAATAATGAAAAACTGTTTTTT. Translation gives CASTERGRNNEKLFF.

This chain joins TRBV15 and TRBJ1-5; D gene ambiguous. Germline V lookup: CDR1 LNHNV, CDR2 YYDKDF (reference sequence). V gave up 5 bases and J gave up 1 base, with 12 bases separating them. The CDR3 contains 15 residues. CDR3 region: CATSPRPGSNQPQHF. The CDR3 DNA reads as TGTGCCACCAGCCCACGCCCGGGGAGCAATCAGCCCCAGCATTTT.

The chain has TRBV20-1 and TRBJ2-3; D possibly corresponds to TRBD1 (8 bases). Trimming cost V 2 bases and J 3 bases, with 18 bases left between them. Germline V lookup: CDR1 DFQATT, CDR2 SNEGSKA (reference sequence). This CDR3 has 16 residues. CDR3 nucleotide sequence: TGCAGTGCTAGAAACCCACAGGGGGGAGGGACAGATACGCAGTATTTT. This codes for CSARNPQGGGTDTQYF.